This TCR beta chain was identified during a study of blood T cell repertoires in COVID-19. As for the study in general: Acute and convalescent COVID-19 samples came from the United States, Italy and Spain. T cells, B-cell-depleted T cells, or PBMCs supplied cDNA or gDNA.

Original handling: For nucleated cells, counts were estimated from reference gene primer amplification. The method was immunoSEQ multiplex PCR; TCRdb's version includes in-frame clones alone and lacks a portion of them. That table is the source of V, J and clone size, and D and trimming were worked out from the DNA. The sample records tens of thousands of clones, around 82% being singletons. Germline V lookup: CDR1 LNHDA, CDR2 SQIVND (reference sequence). The CDR3 length is 16 residues. Trimming took off 3 bases at V and 0 bases at J, with 9 bases between the two ends. This clone was seen just once. The rearrangement uses TRBV19 and TRBJ2-6; a possible D gene is TRBD1 (5 bases). The source of this sequence is a woman aged 80 or older with acute or convalescent COVID-19. Material for sequencing was peripheral blood. The CDR3 coding sequence is TGTGCCAGTAGTATTTTGACAGCCTCTGGGGCCAACGTCCTGACTTTC. Translated: CASSILTASGANVLTF.